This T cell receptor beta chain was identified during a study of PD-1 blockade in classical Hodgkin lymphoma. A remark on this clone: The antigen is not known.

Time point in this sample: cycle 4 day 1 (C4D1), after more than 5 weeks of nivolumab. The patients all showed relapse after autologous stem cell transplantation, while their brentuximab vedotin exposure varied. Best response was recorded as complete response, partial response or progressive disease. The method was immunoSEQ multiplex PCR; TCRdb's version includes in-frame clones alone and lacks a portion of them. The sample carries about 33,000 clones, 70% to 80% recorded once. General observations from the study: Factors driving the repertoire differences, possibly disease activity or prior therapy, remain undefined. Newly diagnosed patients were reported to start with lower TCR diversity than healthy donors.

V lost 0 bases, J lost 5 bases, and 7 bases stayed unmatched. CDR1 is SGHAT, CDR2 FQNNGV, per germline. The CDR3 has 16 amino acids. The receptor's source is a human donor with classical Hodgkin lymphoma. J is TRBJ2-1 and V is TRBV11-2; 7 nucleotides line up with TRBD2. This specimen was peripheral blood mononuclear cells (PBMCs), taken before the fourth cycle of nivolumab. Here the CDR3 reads CASSLDLSGTDNEQFF. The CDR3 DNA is TGTGCCAGCAGCTTAGACTTGAGCGGGACGGACAATGAGCAGTTCTTC.